The present entry profiles one TCR beta chain with its context. The record originates from a study of cytomegalovirus exposure and HLA in healthy donors. Vbeta (60) and Jbeta (13) primers were used in the PCR. Libraries were prepared by immunoSEQ multiplex PCR; TCRdb keeps only in-frame clonotypes and omits some of them. The data contain about 160,000 clones, 80% to 90% of them singletons. From germline, CDR1 is SGHRS and CDR2 YFSETQ. The CDR3 runs to 18 residues. V was clipped by 0 bases and J by 0 bases, with 15 bases between them. Material for sequencing was PBMCs. The clonotype comes from a woman aged 18-30 years in good health and CMV-seronegative. The chain links TRBV5-1 to TRBJ1-4; tentatively, D is TRBD1 (6 bases). The chain's CDR3 is CASSLVRGSSATNEKLFF. The CDR3 bases are TGCGCCAGCAGCTTGGTTAGGGGGAGCAGTGCAACTAATGAAAAACTGTTTTTT. The full variable domain, its missing parts supplied by reference TRBV5-1 and TRBJ1-4, is KAGVTQTPRYLIKTRGQQVTLSCSPISGHRSVSWYQQTPGQGLQFLFEYFSETQRNKGNFPGRFSGRQFSNSRSEMNVSTLELGDSALYLCASSLVRGSSATNEKLFFGSGTQLSVL.